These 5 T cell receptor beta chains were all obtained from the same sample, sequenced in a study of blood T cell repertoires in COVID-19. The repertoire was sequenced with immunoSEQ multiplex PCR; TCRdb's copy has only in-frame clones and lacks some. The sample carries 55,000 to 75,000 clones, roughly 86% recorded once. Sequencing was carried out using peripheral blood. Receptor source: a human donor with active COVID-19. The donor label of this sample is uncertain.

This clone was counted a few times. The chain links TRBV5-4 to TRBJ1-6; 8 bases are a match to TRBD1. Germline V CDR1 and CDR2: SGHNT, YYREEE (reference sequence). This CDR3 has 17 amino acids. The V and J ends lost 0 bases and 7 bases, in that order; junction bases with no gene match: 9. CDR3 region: CASSLGAGGGINSPLHF. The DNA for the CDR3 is TGTGCCAGCAGCTTGGGTGCAGGGGGCGGAATAAATTCACCCCTCCACTTT.

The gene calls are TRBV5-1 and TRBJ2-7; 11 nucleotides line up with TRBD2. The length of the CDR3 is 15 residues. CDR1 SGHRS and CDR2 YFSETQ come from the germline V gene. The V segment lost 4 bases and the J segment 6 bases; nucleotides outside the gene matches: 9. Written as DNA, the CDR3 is TGCGCCAGCAGCATCCTGACTAGCGGGACTTTCGAGCAGTACTTC. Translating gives CASSILTSGTFEQYF.

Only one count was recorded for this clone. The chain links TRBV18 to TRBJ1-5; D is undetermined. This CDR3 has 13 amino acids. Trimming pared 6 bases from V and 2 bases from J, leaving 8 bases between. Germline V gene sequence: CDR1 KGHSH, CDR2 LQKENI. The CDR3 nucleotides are TGTGCCAGCTCCCCCGCGGGCAATCAGCCCCAGCATTTT. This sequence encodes CASSPAGNQPQHF. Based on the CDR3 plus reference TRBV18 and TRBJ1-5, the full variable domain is NAGVMQNPRHLVRRRGQEARLRCSPMKGHSHVYWYRQLPEEGLKFMVYLQKENIIDESGMPKERFSAEFPKEGPSILRIQQVVRGDSAAYFCASSPAGNQPQHFGDGTRLSIL.

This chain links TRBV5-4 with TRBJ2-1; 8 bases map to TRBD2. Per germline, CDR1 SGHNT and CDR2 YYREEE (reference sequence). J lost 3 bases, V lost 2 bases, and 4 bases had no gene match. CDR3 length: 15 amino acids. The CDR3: CASSLRGGHYNEQFF. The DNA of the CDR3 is TGTGCCAGCAGCTTACGGGGGGGCCACTACAATGAGCAGTTCTTC. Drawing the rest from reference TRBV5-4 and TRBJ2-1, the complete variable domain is ETGVTQSPTHLIKTRGQQVTLRCSSQSGHNTVSWYQQALGQGPQFIFQYYREEENGRGNFPPRFSGLQFPNYSSELNVNALELDDSALYLCASSLRGGHYNEQFFGPGTRLTVL.

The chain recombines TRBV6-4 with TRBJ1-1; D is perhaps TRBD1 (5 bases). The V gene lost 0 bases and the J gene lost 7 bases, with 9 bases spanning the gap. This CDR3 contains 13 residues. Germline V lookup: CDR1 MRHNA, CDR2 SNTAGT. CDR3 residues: CASSDSIGDEAFF. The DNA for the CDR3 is TGTGCCAGCAGTGACTCGATAGGGGATGAAGCTTTCTTT.